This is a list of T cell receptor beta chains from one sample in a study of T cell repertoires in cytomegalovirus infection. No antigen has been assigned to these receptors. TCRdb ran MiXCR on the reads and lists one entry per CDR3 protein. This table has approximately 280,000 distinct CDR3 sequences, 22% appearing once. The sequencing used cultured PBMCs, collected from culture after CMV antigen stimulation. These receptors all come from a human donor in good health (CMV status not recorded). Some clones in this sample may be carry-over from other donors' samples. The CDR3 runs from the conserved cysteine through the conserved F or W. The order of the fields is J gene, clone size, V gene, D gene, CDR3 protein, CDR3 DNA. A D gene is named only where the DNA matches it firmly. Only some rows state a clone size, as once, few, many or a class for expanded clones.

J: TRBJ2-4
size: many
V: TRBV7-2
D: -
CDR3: CASSPTFAKNIQYF
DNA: TGTGCCAGCAGCCCTACCTTCGCCAAAAACATTCAGTACTTC

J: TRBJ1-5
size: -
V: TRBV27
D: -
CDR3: CASSWEGRQPQHF
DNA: TGTGCCAGCAGTTGGGAAGGGAGGCAGCCCCAGCATTTT

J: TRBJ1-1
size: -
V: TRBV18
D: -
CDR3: CASSPGKNTEAFF
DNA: TGTGCCAGCTCACCAGGGAAGAACACTGAAGCTTTCTTT

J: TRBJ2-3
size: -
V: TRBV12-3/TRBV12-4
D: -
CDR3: CASSSEQGVGTDTQYF
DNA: TGTGCCAGCAGTTCTGAACAGGGAGTGGGCACAGATACGCAGTATTTT

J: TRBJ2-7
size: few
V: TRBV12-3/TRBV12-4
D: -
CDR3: CASSLETQYEQYF
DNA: TGTGCCAGCAGTTTGGAGACTCAGTACGAGCAGTACTTC

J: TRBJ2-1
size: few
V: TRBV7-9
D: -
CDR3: CASNPGFEQFF
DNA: TGTGCCAGCAACCCAGGGTTTGAGCAGTTCTTC

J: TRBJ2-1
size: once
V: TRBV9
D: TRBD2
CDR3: CASSLRGGLVNEQFF
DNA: TGTGCCAGCAGCCTCCGGGGGGGACTAGTCAATGAGCAGTTCTTC

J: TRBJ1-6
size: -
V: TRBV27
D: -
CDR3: CASRRPRGSPLHF
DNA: TGTGCCAGCAGACGACCTAGGGGATCACCCCTCCACTTT

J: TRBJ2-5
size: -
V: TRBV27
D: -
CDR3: CASSFSQRGLGETQYF
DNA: TGTGCCAGCAGTTTTAGCCAGAGAGGGCTGGGAGAGACCCAGTACTTC

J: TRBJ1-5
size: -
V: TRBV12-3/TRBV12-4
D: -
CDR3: CASSFVVDRQPQHF
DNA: TGTGCCAGCAGCTTCGTAGTAGACAGACAGCCCCAGCATTTT

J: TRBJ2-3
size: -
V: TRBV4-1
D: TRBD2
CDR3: CASSVGLAGTDTQYF
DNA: TGCGCCAGCAGCGTCGGACTAGCGGGCACAGATACGCAGTATTTT

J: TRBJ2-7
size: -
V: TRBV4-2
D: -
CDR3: CASSQEAGIYEQYF
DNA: TGTGCCAGCAGCCAAGAAGCAGGCATCTACGAGCAGTACTTC

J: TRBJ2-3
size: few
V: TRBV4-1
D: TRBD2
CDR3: CASSQEDGRAPDTQYF
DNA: TGCGCCAGCAGCCAAGAGGACGGGAGGGCCCCAGATACGCAGTATTTT

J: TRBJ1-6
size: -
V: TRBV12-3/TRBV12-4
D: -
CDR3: CASRRHGVLNSPLHF
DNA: TGTGCCAGCAGGCGCCACGGCGTCCTTAATTCACCCCTCCACTTT

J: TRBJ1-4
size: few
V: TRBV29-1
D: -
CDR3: CSVAGGNEKLFF
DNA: TGCAGCGTTGCGGGGGGGAATGAAAAACTGTTTTTT

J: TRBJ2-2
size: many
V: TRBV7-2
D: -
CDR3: CASSLGTGFATGELFF
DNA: TGTGCCAGCAGCCTCGGTACAGGGTTCGCGACCGGGGAGCTGTTTTTT

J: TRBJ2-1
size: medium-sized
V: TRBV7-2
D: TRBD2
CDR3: CASSLEASGRVYNEQFF
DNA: TGTGCCAGCAGCTTAGAGGCTAGCGGCCGTGTGTACAATGAGCAGTTCTTC

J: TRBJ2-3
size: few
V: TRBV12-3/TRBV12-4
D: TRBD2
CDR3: CASSLSSGTTDTQYF
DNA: TGTGCCAGCAGTTTAAGTAGCGGGACCACAGATACGCAGTATTTT

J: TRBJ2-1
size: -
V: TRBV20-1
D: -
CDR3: CSARAHGQGKYNEQFF
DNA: TGCAGTGCTAGAGCCCATGGGCAGGGGAAATACAATGAGCAGTTCTTC

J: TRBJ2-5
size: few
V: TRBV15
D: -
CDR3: CATSRDRATQYF
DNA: TGTGCCACCAGCAGAGACAGGGCGACCCAGTACTTC

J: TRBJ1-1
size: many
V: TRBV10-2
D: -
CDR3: CASSEWGHTMNTEAFF
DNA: TGCGCCAGCAGTGAGTGGGGTCACACCATGAACACTGAAGCTTTCTTT

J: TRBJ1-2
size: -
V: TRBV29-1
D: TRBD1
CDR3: CSATDRNSRYDYGYTF
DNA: TGCAGCGCCACGGACAGGAACAGTCGCTATGACTATGGCTACACCTTC

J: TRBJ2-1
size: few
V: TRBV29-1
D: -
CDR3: CSVEGMESSYNEQFF
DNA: TGCAGCGTTGAGGGGATGGAAAGCTCCTACAATGAGCAGTTCTTC

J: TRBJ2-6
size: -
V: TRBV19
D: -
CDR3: CASSIGQGGANVLTF
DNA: TGTGCCAGTAGTATTGGGCAAGGGGGGGCCAACGTCCTGACTTTC

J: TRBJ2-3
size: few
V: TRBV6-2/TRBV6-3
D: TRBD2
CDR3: CASSLTHSGGRTDTQYF
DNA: TGTGCCAGCAGCCTTACCCATAGCGGGGGCCGCACAGATACGCAGTATTTT

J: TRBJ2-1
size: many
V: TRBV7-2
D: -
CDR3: CASSLLAGKQFF
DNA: TGTGCCAGCAGCTTACTTGCGGGAAAGCAGTTCTTC

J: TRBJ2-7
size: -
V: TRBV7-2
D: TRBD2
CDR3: CASSLDGTSVEQYF
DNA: TGTGCCAGCAGCTTAGACGGGACTAGCGTTGAGCAGTACTTC

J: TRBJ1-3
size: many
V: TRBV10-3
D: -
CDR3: CATWGGSGNTIYF
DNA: TGTGCCACCTGGGGAGGTTCTGGAAACACCATATATTTT

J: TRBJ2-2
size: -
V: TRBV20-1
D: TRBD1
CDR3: CSASPGDRANTGELFF
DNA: TGCAGTGCTAGCCCCGGAGACAGGGCGAACACCGGGGAGCTGTTTTTT

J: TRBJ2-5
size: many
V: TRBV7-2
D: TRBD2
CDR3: CASSKTSQSPQYF
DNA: TGTGCCAGCAGCAAGACTAGCCAGAGCCCCCAGTACTTC

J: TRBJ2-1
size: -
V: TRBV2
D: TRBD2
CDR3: CASSPQTSGYNEQFF
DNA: TGTGCCAGCAGTCCCCAGACTAGCGGCTACAATGAGCAGTTCTTC

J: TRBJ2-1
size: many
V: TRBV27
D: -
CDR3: CASSFRAGPYNEQFF
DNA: TGTGCCAGCAGTTTCCGCGCGGGCCCCTACAATGAGCAGTTCTTC

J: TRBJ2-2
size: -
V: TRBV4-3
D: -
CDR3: CASSQVGYTGELFF
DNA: TGCGCCAGCAGCCAAGTAGGGTACACCGGGGAGCTGTTTTTT

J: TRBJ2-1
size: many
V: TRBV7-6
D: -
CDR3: CASSLESGAYNEQFF
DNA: TGTGCCAGCAGCTTAGAGAGCGGAGCCTACAATGAGCAGTTCTTC

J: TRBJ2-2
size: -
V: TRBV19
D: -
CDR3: CASLPLDAPGELFF
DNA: TGTGCCAGCCTACCGTTGGACGCTCCGGGGGAGCTGTTTTTT